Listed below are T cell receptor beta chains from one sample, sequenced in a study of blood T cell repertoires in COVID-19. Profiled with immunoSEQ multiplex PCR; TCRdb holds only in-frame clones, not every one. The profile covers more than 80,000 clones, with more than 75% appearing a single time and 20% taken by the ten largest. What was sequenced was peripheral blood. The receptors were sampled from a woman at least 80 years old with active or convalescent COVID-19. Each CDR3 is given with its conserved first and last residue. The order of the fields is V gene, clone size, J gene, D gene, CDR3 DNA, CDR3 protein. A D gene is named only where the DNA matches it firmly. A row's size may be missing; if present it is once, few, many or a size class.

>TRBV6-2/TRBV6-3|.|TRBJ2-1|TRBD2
TGTGCCAGCAGTTACTCTCCTAGCGGGGGCCTGTACAATGAGCAGTTCTTC
CASSYSPSGGLYNEQFF
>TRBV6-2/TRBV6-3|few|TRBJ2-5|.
TGTGCCAGCAGTCGAACCGGGGAGCAAGAGACCCAGTACTTC
CASSRTGEQETQYF
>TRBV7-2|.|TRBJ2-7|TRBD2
TGTGCCAGCAGCTTTCTAGCGGGGGGGCTCTACGAGCAGTACTTC
CASSFLAGGLYEQYF
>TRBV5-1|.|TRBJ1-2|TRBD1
TGCGCCAGCAGCTTGACAGGGGTCTATGGCTACACCTTC
CASSLTGVYGYTF
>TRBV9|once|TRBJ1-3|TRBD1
TGTGCCAGCAGCGTAGCTCCAGGACAGGGTACCAACACCATATATTTT
CASSVAPGQGTNTIYF
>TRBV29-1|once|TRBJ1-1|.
TGCGTCGGGGGGGAGCGGACCCTGAACACTGAAGCTTTCTTT
CVGGERTLNTEAFF
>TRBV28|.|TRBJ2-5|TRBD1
TGTGCCAGCAGTCGGACAGGGGGCTTCGGAGAGACCCAGTACTTC
CASSRTGGFGETQYF
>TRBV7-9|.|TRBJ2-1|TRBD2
TGTGCCAGCAGCTTAGGACGTAATAGCGGGGGGTCCTACAATGAGCAGTTCTTC
CASSLGRNSGGSYNEQFF
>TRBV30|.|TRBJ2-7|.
TGTGCCTGGAGTGTAAAGGGCGCAGGGTCGGTACCCTACGAGCAGTACTTC
CAWSVKGAGSVPYEQYF
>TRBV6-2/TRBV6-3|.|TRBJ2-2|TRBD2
TGTGCCAGCAGCCCCCCCCGGGGGGTTAACACCGGGGAGCTGTTTTTT
CASSPPRGVNTGELFF
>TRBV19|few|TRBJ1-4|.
TGTGCCAGTAGCGACAGTCGAGTTAGGGAAAAACTGTTTTTT
CASSDSRVREKLFF
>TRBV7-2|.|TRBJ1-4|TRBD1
TGTGCCAGCAGCTTGGGGACAGGAAAAAATGAAAAACTGTTTTTT
CASSLGTGKNEKLFF
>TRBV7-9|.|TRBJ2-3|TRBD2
TGTGCCAGCAGCTTTTCAGCGGGGAGCACAGATACGCAGTATTTT
CASSFSAGSTDTQYF
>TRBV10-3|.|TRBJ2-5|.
TGTGCCATCAGTGAAAGGCTAGCAGAAGAGACCCAGTACTTC
CAISERLAEETQYF
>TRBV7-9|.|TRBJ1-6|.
TGTGCCAGCAGCTTGGGACAAAGCTCCTATAATTCACCCCTCCACTTT
CASSLGQSSYNSPLHF
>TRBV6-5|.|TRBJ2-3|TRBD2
TGTGCCAGCAGTTACCGGGGGGACAGCACAGATACGCAGTATTTT
CASSYRGDSTDTQYF
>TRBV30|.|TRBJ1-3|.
TGTGCCTGGAGTGTTCTTGGGGCAGCTGGAAACACCATATATTTT
CAWSVLGAAGNTIYF
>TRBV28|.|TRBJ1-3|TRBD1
TGTGCCGCAGCAGGGTCCGGGACAGGGGCAGGAAACACCATATATTTT
CAAAGSGTGAGNTIYF
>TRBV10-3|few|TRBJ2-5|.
TGTGCCATCAGCTCGGGACTCGGCGATGGAGAGACCCAGTACTTC
CAISSGLGDGETQYF
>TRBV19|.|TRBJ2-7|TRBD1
TGTGCCAGTAGTACCCCCGGGACAGGGATTAACGAGCAGTACTTC
CASSTPGTGINEQYF
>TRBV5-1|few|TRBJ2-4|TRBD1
TGCGCCAGCAGCCAGGGACAGGGGGAAAACATTCAGTACTTC
CASSQGQGENIQYF
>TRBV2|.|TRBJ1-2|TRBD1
TGTGCCAGCAGCCAGGGGGTACGGGGCTACACCTTC
CASSQGVRGYTF
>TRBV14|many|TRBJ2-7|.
TGTGCCAGCAGCCAAGATAACAGGAACCTCGGCGAGCAGTACTTC
CASSQDNRNLGEQYF
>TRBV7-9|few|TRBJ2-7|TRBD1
TGTGCCAGCAGCACCGTGGGAGGCAGGGGGCTGTACGAGCAGTACTTC
CASSTVGGRGLYEQYF
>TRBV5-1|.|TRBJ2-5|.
TGCGCCAGCACCCTCCCAGCGGGCGGCCAAGAGACCCAGTACTTC
CASTLPAGGQETQYF
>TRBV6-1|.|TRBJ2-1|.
TGTGCCAGCAGTTGGGAGGTCAGGTCCAATGAGCAGTTCTTC
CASSWEVRSNEQFF
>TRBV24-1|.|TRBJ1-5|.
TGTGCCACCCAGCAGGGTGAACAGCCCCAGCATTTT
CATQQGEQPQHF